This T cell receptor beta chain was captured by sequencing in a study of CD8+ T cells in alopecia areata. Study as a whole: The investigators scored severity in treated patients by the percentage of affected scalp area.

Treatment: oral pan-JAK inhibitor, 5-10 mg twice daily. Once RNA had been extracted, it was reverse transcribed into cDNA to act as the sequencing template. Libraries were prepared by immunoSEQ multiplex PCR; TCRdb keeps only in-frame clonotypes and omits some of them. The table records fewer than 250,000 clones, 35% to 40% of them present only once. In regard to this clone: What it binds is not known.

Study-level points and caveats: Throughout tofacitinib, many expanded lesional clones continued to persist in scalp and blood. More clonal than normal scalp was lesional scalp, particularly alopecia totalis/universalis.

Specimen: CD4+ T cells sorted from blood, collected between weeks 30 and 35, from a patient treated with tofacitinib. The receptor's source is a human donor with alopecia areata.

The CDR3 coding sequence is TGTGCCTGGAGTATCTTGGACAGGGGGAAAGAGCAGTACTTC. This encodes CAWSILDRGKEQYF. This sequence joins TRBV30 and TRBJ2-7; the match to TRBD1 covers 10 bases. Germline V lookup: CDR1 GTSNPN, CDR2 SVGIG (reference sequence). The V segment lost 2 bases and the J segment 7 bases; nucleotides outside the gene matches: 8. CDR3 size: 14 residues.